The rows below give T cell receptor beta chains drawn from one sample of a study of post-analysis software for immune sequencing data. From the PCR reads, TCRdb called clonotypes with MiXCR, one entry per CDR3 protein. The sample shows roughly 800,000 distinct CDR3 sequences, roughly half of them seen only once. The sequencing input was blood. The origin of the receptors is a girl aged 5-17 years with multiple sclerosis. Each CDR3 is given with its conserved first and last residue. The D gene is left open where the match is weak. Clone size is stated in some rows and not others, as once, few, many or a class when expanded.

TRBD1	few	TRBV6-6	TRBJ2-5	TGTGCCAGCAGTCGCCCGGAACAAGGGGGCCCCCAAGAGACCCAGTACTTC	CASSRPEQGGPQETQYF
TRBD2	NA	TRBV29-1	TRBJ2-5	TGCAGCGGAGCACACCGGACTAGCGGGAGCAGGGAGACCCAGTACTTC	CSGAHRTSGSRETQYF
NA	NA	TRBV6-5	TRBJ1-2	TGTGCCAGCAGCCCACGGGGGCGCCACTATGGCTACACCTTC	CASSPRGRHYGYTF
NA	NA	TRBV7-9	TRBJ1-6	TGTGCCAGCAGCTTAGACCGTAATAATTCACCCCTCCACTTT	CASSLDRNNSPLHF
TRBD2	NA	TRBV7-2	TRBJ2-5	TGTGCCAGCAGCTTAGCCTCTGTCGGGGGGAGGGAGACCCAGTACTTC	CASSLASVGGRETQYF
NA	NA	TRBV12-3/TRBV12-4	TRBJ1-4	TGTGCCAGCAGCCCGGGGGCAGCTAATGAAAAACTGTTTTTT	CASSPGAANEKLFF
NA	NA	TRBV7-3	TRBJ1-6	TGTGCCAGCAGCCCTCGGGGAGACTCACCCCTCCACTTT	CASSPRGDSPLHF
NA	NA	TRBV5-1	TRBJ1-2	TGCGCCAGCAGCTGGCAGGACGGAAACTATGGCTACACCTTC	CASSWQDGNYGYTF
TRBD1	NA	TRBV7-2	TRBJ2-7	TGTGCCAGCAGCTCCCAGACAGGGGGCCCCTACGAGCAGTACTTC	CASSSQTGGPYEQYF
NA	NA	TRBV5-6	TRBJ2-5	TGTGCCAGCAGCCGACTAGTAGAGACCCAGTACTTC	CASSRLVETQYF
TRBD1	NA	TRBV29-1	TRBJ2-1	TGCAGCGGTAACAGGGGTGTAGGTGAGCAGTTCTTC	CSGNRGVGEQFF
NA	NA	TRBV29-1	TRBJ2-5	TGCAGCGTTGAAGACCCGGGCGGATTTTTCCAAGAGACCCAGTACTTC	CSVEDPGGFFQETQYF
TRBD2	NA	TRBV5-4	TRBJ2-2	TGTGCCAGCAGCTCCAAGGGACTAGGGTTCTCCGGGGAGCTGTTTTTT	CASSSKGLGFSGELFF
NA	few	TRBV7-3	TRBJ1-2	TGTGCCAGTAGCCTGCTCCGATCACGGGCGCTGGTAGGAGCTAACTATGGCTACACCTTC	CASSLLRSRALVGANYGYTF
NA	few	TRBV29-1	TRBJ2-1	TGCAGCGTTGAAGCCCTCCACTCCTACAATGAGCAGTTCTTC	CSVEALHSYNEQFF
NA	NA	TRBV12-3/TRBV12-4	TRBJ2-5	TGTGCCAGCAGTTTCGGGGGGCGGACCCAGTACTTC	CASSFGGRTQYF
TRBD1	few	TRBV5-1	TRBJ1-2	TGCGCCAGCAGCTTGACCGGGACAGGGGATACGGATGGCTACACCTTC	CASSLTGTGDTDGYTF
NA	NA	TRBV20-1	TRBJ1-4	TGCAGTGCTATCCAGGCAGAAAAACTGTTTTTT	CSAIQAEKLFF
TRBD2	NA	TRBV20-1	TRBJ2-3	TGCAGTGCCTCCGGCCGGACTAGCGGGAGAACAGATACGCAGTATTTT	CSASGRTSGRTDTQYF
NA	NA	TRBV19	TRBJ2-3	TGTACCAGTACTGGGGCAGGGAGGACAGATACGCAGTATTTT	CTSTGAGRTDTQYF
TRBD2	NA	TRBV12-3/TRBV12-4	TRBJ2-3	TGTGCCAGCAAGGGGCGCCGGGGGGGTAATACGCAGTATTTT	CASKGRRGGNTQYF
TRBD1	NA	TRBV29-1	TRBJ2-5	TGCAGCGCCGCGGACAGGGGGCGCGGGGAGACCCAGTACTTC	CSAADRGRGETQYF
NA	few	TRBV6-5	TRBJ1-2	TGTGTCAGCAGTTCTCAGGGCCCCCGGCCTGGCTACACCTTC	CVSSSQGPRPGYTF
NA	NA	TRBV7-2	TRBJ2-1	TGTGCCAGCAGCCTGACTAAATTGGTAAATGAGCAGTTCTTC	CASSLTKLVNEQFF
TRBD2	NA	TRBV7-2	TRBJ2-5	TGTGCCAGCAGCTACCCTAGCGGGGGGCACCTCGGGACCCAGTACTTC	CASSYPSGGHLGTQYF
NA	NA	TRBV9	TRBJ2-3	TGTGCCAGCAGCCCCCCCTTGAGGGGCCCCGCAGATACGCAGTATTTT	CASSPPLRGPADTQYF
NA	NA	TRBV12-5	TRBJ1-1	TGTGCTAGTGGTTTGCCTACGACAGGGAACACTGAAGCTTTCTTT	CASGLPTTGNTEAFF
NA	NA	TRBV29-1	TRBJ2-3	TGCAGCCCATACCGGCCTTTGAGCGATACGCAGTATTTT	CSPYRPLSDTQYF
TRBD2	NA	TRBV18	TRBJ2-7	TGTGCCAGCTCACCACCGGATCGGCTAGCGGGAGTCTACGAGCAGTACTTC	CASSPPDRLAGVYEQYF
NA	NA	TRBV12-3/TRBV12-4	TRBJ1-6	TGTGCCAGCGGATTGGTTCCTAATTCACCCCTCCACTTT	CASGLVPNSPLHF
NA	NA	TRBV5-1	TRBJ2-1	TGCGCCAGCAGCTTGGCCCCGGGGGAGTATGAGCAGTTCTTC	CASSLAPGEYEQFF
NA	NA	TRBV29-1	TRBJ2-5	TGCAGCGTTGAAAATAGAAGTTTCAAGCGACGGGAGACCCAGTACTTC	CSVENRSFKRRETQYF
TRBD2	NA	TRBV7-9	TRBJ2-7	TGTGCCAGCAGTCAGAGCGGGGGCCTCATTTACGAGCAGTACTTC	CASSQSGGLIYEQYF
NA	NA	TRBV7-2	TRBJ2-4	TGTGCCAGCAGCTTCCAGGGTTTTGGGGCCAAAAACATTCAGTACTTC	CASSFQGFGAKNIQYF
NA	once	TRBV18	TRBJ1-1	TGTGCCAGCTCACTCGAACAGGCATTAGGAGGCACTGAAGCTTTCTTT	CASSLEQALGGTEAFF
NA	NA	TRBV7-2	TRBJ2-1	TGTGCCAGCAGACCACAATTCTCCTACAATGAGCAGTTCTTC	CASRPQFSYNEQFF
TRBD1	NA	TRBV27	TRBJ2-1	TGTGCCAGCAGGACAGGGTCGCTCAAGCAGTTCTTC	CASRTGSLKQFF
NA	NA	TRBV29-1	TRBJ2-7	TGCAGCGTTGGAAGAACCATACCATCCTACGAGCAGTACTTC	CSVGRTIPSYEQYF
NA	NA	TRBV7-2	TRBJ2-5	TGTGCCAGCAGCTTACCTCGGACAGTATCGTACTTC	CASSLPRTVSYF
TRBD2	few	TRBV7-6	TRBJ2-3	TGTGCCAGCAGCCCACACAGCGGGAAACCCGATACGCAGTATTTT	CASSPHSGKPDTQYF
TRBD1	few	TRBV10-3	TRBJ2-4	TGTGCCATCAGTGAGTCGAGGGGACAGGGGTCCAAAAACATTCAGTACTTC	CAISESRGQGSKNIQYF
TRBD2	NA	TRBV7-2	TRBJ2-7	TGTGCCAGCAGCTTTCTAGCGGGGCTCTACGAGCAGTACTTC	CASSFLAGLYEQYF
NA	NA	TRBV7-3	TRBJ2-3	TGTGCCAGCAGCCGAACGGGATACACAGATACGCAGTATTTT	CASSRTGYTDTQYF
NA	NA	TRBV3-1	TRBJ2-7	TGTGCCACTTCTCAAGGGGCGGGCGGTGGCTACGAGCAGTACTTC	CATSQGAGGGYEQYF
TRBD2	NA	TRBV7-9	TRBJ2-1	TGTGCCAGCAGCTTACTCCCCGGGAAAAGACTAGCGGGACCATACAATGAGCAGTTCTTC	CASSLLPGKRLAGPYNEQFF
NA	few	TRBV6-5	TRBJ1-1	TGTGCCAGCGGGACCGTCGATGGCACTGAAGCTTTCTTT	CASGTVDGTEAFF
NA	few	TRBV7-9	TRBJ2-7	TGTGCCAGCAGCTTAGCGGTTAACGAGCAGTACTTC	CASSLAVNEQYF
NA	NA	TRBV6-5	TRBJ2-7	TGTGCCAGCAGTTCCAGACTAGTGAGTACTAACGAGCAGTACTTC	CASSSRLVSTNEQYF
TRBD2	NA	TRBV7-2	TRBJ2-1	TGTGCCAGCCGTAATAGCGGGGGGGCCTACAATGAGCAGTTCTTC	CASRNSGGAYNEQFF
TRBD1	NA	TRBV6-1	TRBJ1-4	TGTGCCAGCAGTCTAACGGGACAGGGGGCCTCAACTAATGAAAAACTGTTTTTT	CASSLTGQGASTNEKLFF
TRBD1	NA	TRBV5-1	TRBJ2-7	TGCGCCAGCAGCCCAGGACAGGGCGGTGAGCAGTACTTC	CASSPGQGGEQYF
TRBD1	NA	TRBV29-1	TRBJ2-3	TGCAGCGCGTACAGGGGCAGGGATACGCAGTATTTT	CSAYRGRDTQYF